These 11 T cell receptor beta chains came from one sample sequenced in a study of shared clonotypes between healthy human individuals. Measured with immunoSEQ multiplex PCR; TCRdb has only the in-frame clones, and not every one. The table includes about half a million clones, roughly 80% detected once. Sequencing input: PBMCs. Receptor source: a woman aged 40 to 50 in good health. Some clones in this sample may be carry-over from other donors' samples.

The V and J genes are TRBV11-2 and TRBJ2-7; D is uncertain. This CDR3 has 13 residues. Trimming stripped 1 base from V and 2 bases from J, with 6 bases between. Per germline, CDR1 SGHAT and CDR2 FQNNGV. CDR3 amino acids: CASSLGQPYEQYF. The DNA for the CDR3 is TGTGCCAGCAGCTTAGGTCAGCCCTACGAGCAGTACTTC.

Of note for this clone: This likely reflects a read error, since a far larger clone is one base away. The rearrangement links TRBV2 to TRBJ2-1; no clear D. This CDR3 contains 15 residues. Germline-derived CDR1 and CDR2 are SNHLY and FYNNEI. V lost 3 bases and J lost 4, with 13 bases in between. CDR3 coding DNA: TGTGCCAGCAGTGAGAGCTGGAGCAGTTACAATGAGCAGTTCTTC. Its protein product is CASSESWSSYNEQFF.

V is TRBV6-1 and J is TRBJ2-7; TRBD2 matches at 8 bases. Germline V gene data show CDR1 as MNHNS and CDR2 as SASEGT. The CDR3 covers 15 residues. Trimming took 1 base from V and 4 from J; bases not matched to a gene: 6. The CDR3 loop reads CASSEGAGAGYEQYF. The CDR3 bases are TGTGCCAGCAGTGAAGGAGCGGGAGCGGGGTACGAGCAGTACTTC.

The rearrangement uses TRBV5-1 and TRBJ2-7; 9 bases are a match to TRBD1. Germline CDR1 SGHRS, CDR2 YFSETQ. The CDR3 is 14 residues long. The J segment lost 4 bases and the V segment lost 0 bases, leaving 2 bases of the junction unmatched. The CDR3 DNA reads TGCGCCAGCAGCTTGGGGGGACAGGGATACGAGCAGTACTTC. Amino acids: CASSLGGQGYEQYF. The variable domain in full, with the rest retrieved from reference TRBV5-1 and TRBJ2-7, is KAGVTQTPRYLIKTRGQQVTLSCSPISGHRSVSWYQQTPGQGLQFLFEYFSETQRNKGNFPGRFSGRQFSNSRSEMNVSTLELGDSALYLCASSLGGQGYEQYFGPGTRLTVT.

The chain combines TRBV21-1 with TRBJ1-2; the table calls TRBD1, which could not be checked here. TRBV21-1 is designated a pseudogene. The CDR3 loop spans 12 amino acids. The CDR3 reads CVQDRGLNGYTF. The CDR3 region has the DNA TGTGTTCAGGACAGGGGGCTTAACGGCTACACCTTC.

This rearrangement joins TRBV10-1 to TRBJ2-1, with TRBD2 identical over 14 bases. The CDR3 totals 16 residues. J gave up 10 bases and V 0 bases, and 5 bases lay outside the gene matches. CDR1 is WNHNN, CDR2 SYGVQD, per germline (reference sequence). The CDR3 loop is CASSESGTSGSREQFF. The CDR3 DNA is TGCGCCAGCAGTGAGTCGGGGACTAGCGGGAGTCGGGAGCAGTTCTTC.

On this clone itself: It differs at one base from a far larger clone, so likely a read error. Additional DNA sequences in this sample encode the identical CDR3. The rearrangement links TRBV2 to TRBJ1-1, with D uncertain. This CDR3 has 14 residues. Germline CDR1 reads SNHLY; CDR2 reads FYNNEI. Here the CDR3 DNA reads TGCGCCAGCAGTGAAAATAGGGATTTAGTTGAAGCTTTCTTT. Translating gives CASSENRDLVEAFF.

Here the CDR3 DNA reads TGTGCCAGCAGCCCAGGCGGACGTACCTACGAGCAGTACTTC. Protein sequence: CASSPGGRTYEQYF. The chain carries TRBV9 and TRBJ2-7; D ambiguous. The CDR3 has 14 residues. Germline V CDR1 and CDR2: SGDLS, YYNGEE. Deletions cut 4 bases from V and 2 bases from J, with 13 bases between. Looking up the rest from reference TRBV9 and TRBJ2-7 gives the full variable domain: DSGVTQTPKHLITATGQRVTLRCSPRSGDLSVYWYQQSLDQGLQFLIQYYNGEERAKGNILERFSAQQFPDLHSELNLSSLELGDSALYFCASSPGGRTYEQYFGPGTRLTVT.

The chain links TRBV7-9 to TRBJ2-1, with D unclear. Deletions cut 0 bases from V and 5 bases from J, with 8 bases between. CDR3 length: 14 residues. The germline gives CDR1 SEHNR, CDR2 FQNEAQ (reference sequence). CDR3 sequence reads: CASSLAPAHNEQFF. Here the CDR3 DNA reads TGTGCCAGCAGCTTAGCTCCAGCCCACAATGAGCAGTTCTTC.

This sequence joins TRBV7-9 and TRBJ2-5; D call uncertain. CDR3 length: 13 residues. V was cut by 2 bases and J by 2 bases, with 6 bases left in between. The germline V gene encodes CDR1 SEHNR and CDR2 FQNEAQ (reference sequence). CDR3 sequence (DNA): TGTGCCAGCAGCTTATCCTTACAAGAGACCCAGTACTTC. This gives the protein CASSLSLQETQYF.

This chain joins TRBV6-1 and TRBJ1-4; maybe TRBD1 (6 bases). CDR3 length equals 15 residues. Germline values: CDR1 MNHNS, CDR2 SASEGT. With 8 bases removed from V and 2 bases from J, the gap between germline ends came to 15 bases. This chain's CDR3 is CASGTGIATNEKLFF. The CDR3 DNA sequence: TGTGCCAGCGGAACAGGGATTGCCACTAATGAAAAACTGTTTTTT.